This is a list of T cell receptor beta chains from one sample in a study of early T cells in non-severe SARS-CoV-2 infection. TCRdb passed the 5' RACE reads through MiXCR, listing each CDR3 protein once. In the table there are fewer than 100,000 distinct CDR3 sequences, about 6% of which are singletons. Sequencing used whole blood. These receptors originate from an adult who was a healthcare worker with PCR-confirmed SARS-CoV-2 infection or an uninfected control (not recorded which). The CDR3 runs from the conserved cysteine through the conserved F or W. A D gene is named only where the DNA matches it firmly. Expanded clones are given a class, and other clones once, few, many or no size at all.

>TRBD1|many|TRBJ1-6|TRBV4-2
CASSQDDRGHSPLHF
TGTGCCAGCAGCCAAGATGACAGGGGGCACTCACCCCTCCACTTT
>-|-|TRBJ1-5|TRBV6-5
CASKRAKEHF
TGTGCCAGCAAACGGGCCAAGGAGCATTTT
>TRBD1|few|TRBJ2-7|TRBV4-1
CASSQESGGRYEQYF
TGCGCCAGCAGCCAAGAGTCAGGGGGTCGCTACGAGCAGTACTTC
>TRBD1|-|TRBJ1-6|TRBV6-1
CASSEDRGNSPLHF
TGTGCCAGCAGTGAGGACAGGGGGAATTCACCCCTCCACTTT
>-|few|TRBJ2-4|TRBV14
CASSQDDQYVANIQYF
TGTGCCAGCAGCCAAGATGACCAGTATGTAGCAAACATTCAGTACTTC
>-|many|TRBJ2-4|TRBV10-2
CASSEPGKNIQYF
TGCGCCAGCAGTGAGCCTGGGAAAAACATTCAGTACTTC
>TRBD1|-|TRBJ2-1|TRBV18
CASSPLGQNHNEQFF
TGTGCCAGCTCACCACTGGGACAGAATCACAATGAGCAGTTCTTC
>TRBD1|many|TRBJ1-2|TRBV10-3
CAISAGTGNGYTF
TGTGCCATCAGTGCCGGGACAGGGAATGGCTACACCTTC
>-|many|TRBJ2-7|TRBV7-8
CASSSYNSYEQYF
TGTGCCAGCAGCTCCTACAACTCCTACGAGCAGTACTTC
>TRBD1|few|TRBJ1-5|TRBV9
CASSVGQGGQPQHF
TGTGCCAGCAGCGTAGGACAGGGCGGTCAGCCCCAGCATTTT
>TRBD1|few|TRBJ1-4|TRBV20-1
CSARPGTGNEKLFF
TGCAGTGCTAGACCCGGGACAGGGAATGAAAAACTGTTTTTT
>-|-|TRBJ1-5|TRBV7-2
CASSLSQKLGQPQHF
TGTGCCAGCAGCTTGAGTCAAAAATTGGGTCAGCCCCAGCATTTT